This TCR beta chain was obtained from a study of shared T cell receptors in the human thymus. TCRdb keeps only in-frame clones here, not all; method: immunoSEQ multiplex PCR. The sample carries about 610,000 clones, roughly 90% recorded once. The CDR3 has 18 residues. Deletions cut 2 bases from V and 4 bases from J, with 24 bases between. The germline CDR1 and CDR2 sequences are LGHNA and YNFKEQ. Separately, the same data were catalogued under a study of human thymus T cells. That paper notes: The sample donors, healthy Finnish infants, were having corrective surgery for congenital heart defects. During corrective heart surgery, resections were taken, and the thymus tissue came from them. There appeared to be biased usage of V and J genes in thymic and blood repertoires. Thymic repertoires of unrelated individuals were reported in related research to overlap highly.

Sequencing was performed on thymocytes. The rearrangement joins TRBV4-2 to TRBJ2-7, with D perhaps TRBD2 (6 bases). This TCR was recovered from a boy in the first two years of life with a congenital heart defect. CDR3 bases: TGTGCCAGCAGCCAAAAAGGTTCCCATAGCGGCAGAGGATACGAGCAGTACTTC. It encodes CASSQKGSHSGRGYEQYF.